This entry features one T cell receptor beta chain sequence. Its antigen is currently unknown. The V gene's germline CDR1 is KGHSH and CDR2 LQKENI. The CDR3 runs 14 residues. V was pared by 6 bases and J by 6 bases, with 8 bases of the junction left unmatched. The repertoire was sequenced with immunoSEQ multiplex PCR; TCRdb's copy has only in-frame clones and lacks some. The data show roughly 77,000 clones, 92% seen once. This sample stems from a study of T cell responses to AZD1222 COVID-19 vaccine. Whole-study findings and limits: Vaccine-associated CD4 TCRs spanned spike, dominant at 160-218 and 743-854. The repertoires were collected only after the peak T cell response. Elevations in Spike-specific TCR breadth and depth followed administration of two AZD1222 doses. Females made up more of the donors, who were largely white British, and clonal diversity may have come out too low.

The starting material was peripheral blood, obtained 28 days after the second AZD1222 dose. This receptor was taken from an adult who received the AZD1222 COVID-19 vaccine. V gene TRBV18 combines with J gene TRBJ2-7, with TRBD1 identical over 10 bases. The CDR3 region is CASSPGTGETEQYF. Here the CDR3 DNA reads TGTGCCAGCTCGCCCGGGACAGGGGAGACCGAGCAGTACTTC.